This TCR beta chain was observed in a study of blood T cell repertoires in COVID-19. CDR1 is GTSNPN and CDR2 is SVGIG in the germline V gene (reference sequence). The CDR3 runs 13 residues. Trimming removed 5 bases from V and 6 bases from J, with 14 bases in between. The authors' processing: Reference gene primer amplification gave nucleated cell count estimates. TCRdb's copy holds only in-frame clones and misses some; the assay was immunoSEQ multiplex PCR. The V and J calls and clone size are taken from that table; D and trimming were inferred from the DNA. The sample yields 250,000 to 350,000 clones, around 89% seen once. This clone appeared a single time.

This chain joins TRBV30 and TRBJ2-4; TRBD1 is a possible D gene (6 bases). The sequence came from a woman aged 45-65 years with COVID-19, enrolled during active disease. Sequenced: peripheral blood. The CDR3: CAWGPGHVNIQYF. CDR3 DNA sequence: TGTGCCTGGGGCCCGGGACATGTAAACATTCAGTACTTC.